This T cell receptor beta chain was obtained from a study of control samples from healthy donors and cancer patients. The assay was immunoSEQ multiplex PCR, and TCRdb's table has in-frame clones only and misses some. The repertoire includes approximately 50,000 clones, 85% to 95% of them detected once, and about 2.4% sits in the top ten. Germline loops: CDR1 SNHLY, CDR2 FYNNEI. V lost 7 bases, J lost 3 bases, and 10 bases lay in between. This CDR3 spans 13 amino acids. The chain uses TRBV2 and TRBJ1-5, with D unresolved. The sequence derives from a man aged 25-45 years in good health. The sequenced sample consisted of blood. Written as DNA, the CDR3 is TGTGCCAGCACAGCGGGGAACAATCAGCCCCAGCATTTT. Translated: CASTAGNNQPQHF.